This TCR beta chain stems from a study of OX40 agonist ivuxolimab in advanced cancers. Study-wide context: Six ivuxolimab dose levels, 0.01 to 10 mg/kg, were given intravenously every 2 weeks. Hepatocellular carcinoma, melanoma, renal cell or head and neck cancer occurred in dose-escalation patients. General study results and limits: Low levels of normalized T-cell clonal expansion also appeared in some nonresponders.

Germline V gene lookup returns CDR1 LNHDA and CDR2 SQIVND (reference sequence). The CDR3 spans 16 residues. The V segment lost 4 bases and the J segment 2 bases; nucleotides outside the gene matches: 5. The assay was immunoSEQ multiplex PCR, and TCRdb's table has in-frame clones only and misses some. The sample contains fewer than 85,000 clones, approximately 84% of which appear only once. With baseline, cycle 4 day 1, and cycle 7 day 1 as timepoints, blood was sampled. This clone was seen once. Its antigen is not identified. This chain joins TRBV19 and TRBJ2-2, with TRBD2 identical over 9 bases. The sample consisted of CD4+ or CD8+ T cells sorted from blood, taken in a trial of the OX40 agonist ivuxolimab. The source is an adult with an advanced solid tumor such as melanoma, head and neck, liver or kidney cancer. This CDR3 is CASSTRLAANTGELFF. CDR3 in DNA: TGTGCCAGTAGTACCCGACTAGCGGCTAACACCGGGGAGCTGTTTTTT. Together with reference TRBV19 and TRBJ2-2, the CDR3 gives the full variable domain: DGGITQSPKYLFRKEGQNVTLSCEQNLNHDAMYWYRQDPGQGLRLIYYSQIVNDFQKGDIAEGYSVSREKKESFPLTVTSAQKNPTAFYLCASSTRLAANTGELFFGEGSRLTVL.